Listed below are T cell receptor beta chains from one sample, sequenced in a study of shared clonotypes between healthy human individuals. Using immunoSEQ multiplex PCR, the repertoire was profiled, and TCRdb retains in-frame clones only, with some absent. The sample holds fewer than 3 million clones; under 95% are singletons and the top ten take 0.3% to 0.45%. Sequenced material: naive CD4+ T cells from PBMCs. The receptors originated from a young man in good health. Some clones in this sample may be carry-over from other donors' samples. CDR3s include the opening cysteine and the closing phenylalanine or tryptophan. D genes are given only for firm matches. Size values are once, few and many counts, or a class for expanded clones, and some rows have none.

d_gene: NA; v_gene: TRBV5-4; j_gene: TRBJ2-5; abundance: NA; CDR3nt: TGTGCCAGCAGCCGGACGAACCAAGAGACCCAGTACTTC; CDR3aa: CASSRTNQETQYF
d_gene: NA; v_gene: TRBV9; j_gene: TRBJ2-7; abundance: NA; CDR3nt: TGTGCCAGCAGCGTAGGTCAGGAGGAAGTCTGGGAGCAGTACTTC; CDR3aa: CASSVGQEEVWEQYF
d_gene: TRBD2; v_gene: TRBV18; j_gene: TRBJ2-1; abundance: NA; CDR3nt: TGTGCCAGCACTAGCGGGAGTTCGGATGAGCAGTTCTTC; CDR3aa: CASTSGSSDEQFF
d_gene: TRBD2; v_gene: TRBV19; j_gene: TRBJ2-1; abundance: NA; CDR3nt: TGTGCCAGTAAGATTGGCTCGGGACTAGCGGAATACAATGAGCAGTTCTTC; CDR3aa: CASKIGSGLAEYNEQFF
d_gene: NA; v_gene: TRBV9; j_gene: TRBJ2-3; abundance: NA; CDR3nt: TGTGCCAGCAGCGTAGCTGGCGTAAGAGGGTTTGCAGATACGCAGTATTTT; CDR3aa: CASSVAGVRGFADTQYF
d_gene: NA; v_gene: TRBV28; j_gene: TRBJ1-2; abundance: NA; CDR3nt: TGTGCCAGCAGTCCGTACGAAGGCCCCGGCTACACCTTC; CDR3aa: CASSPYEGPGYTF
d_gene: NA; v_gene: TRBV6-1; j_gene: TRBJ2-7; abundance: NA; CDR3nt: TGTGCCAGCAGAACCACAGGATTCCGTTACGAGCAGTACTTC; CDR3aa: CASRTTGFRYEQYF
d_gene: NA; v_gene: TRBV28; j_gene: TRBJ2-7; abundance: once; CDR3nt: TGTGCCAGCACCAACCCCCGGACAGCCTACGAGCAGTACTTC; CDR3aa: CASTNPRTAYEQYF
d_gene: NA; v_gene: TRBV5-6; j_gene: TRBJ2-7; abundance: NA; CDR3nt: TGTGCCAGCAGCTTGGAGTATAGGTCCTACGAGCAGTACTTC; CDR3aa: CASSLEYRSYEQYF
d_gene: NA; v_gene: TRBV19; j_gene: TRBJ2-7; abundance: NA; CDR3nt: TGTGCCAGTACGGGCAGGGGTTCGCACGAGCAGTACTTC; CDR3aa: CASTGRGSHEQYF
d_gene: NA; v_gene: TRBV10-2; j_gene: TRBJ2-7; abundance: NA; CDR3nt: TGCGCCAGCCTCTCTCTAGCCTTCGAGCAGTACTTC; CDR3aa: CASLSLAFEQYF
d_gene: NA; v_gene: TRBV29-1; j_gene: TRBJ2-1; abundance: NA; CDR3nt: TGCAGCGTTGAAGTTCGTCCAGTTTCATACTCCTACAATGAGCAGTTCTTC; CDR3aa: CSVEVRPVSYSYNEQFF
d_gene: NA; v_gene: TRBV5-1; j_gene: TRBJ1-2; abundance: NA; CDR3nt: TGCGCCAGCAGCTTGGTGTTCCAGGGCAACTATGGCTACACCTTC; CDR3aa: CASSLVFQGNYGYTF
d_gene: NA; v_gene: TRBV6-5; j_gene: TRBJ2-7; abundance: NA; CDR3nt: TGTGCCAGCAGTTACTCACGGACCACAGTATCCTACGAGCAGTACTTC; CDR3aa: CASSYSRTTVSYEQYF
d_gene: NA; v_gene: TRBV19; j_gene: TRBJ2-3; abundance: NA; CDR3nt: TGTGCCAGTACCCGGGCCCACCCCACAGATACGCAGTATTTT; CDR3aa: CASTRAHPTDTQYF
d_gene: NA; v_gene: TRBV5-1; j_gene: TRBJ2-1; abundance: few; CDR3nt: TGCGCCAGCAGCCCCGGGAGCTCCTACAATGAGCAGTTCTTC; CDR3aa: CASSPGSSYNEQFF
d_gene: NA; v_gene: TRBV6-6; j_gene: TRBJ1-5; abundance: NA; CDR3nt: TGTGCCAGCAAACCGTGGGACAGCAATCAGCCCCAGCATTTT; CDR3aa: CASKPWDSNQPQHF
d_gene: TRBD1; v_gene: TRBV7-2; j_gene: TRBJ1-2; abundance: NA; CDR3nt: TGTGCCAGCAGCCCCACGTTCCGGACAGGCAATGGCTACACCTTC; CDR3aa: CASSPTFRTGNGYTF
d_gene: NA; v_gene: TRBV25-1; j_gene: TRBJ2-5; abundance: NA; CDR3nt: TGTGCCAGCAGTGAACAGTTACAAGAGACCCAGTACTTC; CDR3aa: CASSEQLQETQYF
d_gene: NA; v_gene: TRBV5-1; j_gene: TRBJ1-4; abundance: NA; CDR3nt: TGCGCCAGCGCCCCACTTTCAACTAATGAAAAACTGTTTTTT; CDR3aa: CASAPLSTNEKLFF
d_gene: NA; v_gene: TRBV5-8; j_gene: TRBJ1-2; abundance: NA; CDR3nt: TGTGCCAGCAGCCTGGGGGTAGGGCAGTGGCTCGGCTACACCTTC; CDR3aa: CASSLGVGQWLGYTF
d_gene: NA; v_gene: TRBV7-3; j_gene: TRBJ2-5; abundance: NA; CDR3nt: TGTGCCAGCAGCTTAGACTTCTTCGAGACCCAGTACTTC; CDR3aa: CASSLDFFETQYF
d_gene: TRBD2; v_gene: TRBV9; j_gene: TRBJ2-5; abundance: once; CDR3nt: TGTGCCAGCAGTCGTTCCGGGACTAGCGGGAGTTGGGAGACCCAGTACTTC; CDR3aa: CASSRSGTSGSWETQYF